This TCR beta chain was sequenced during a study of post-analysis software for immune sequencing data. V lost 7 bases and J 3 bases, leaving 15 bases between the germline ends. The CDR3 sequence is 13 residues long. The V gene's germline CDR1 is SQVTM and CDR2 ANQGSEA. Study results and limitations: Co-batched samples clustered tightly together by F measure. The normalized Chao1 diversity of multiple sclerosis patients was significantly lower than that of controls. Comparison of patients with controls showed five TRBV segments more frequent in patients, TRBV5-6, TRBV5-1 and TRBV20-1 among them.

The sample holds a few counts of this clonotype. Its specificity is not known. The library was made from cDNA and included unique molecular identifiers. From the PCR reads, TCRdb called clonotypes with MiXCR, one entry per CDR3 protein. This sample has about 560,000 distinct CDR3 sequences, with roughly two fifths found just once. This sequence joins TRBV29-1 and TRBJ1-1; D is possibly TRBD1 (5 bases). Sequenced: blood. This sequence was found in a girl between 5 and 17 years old with multiple sclerosis. CDR3 in amino acids: CSAEGRRDTEAFF. The DNA for the CDR3 is TGCAGCGCAGAGGGGAGGAGGGACACTGAAGCTTTCTTT. Full variable domain (remainder filled in from reference TRBV29-1 and TRBJ1-1): SAVISQKPSRDICQRGTSLTIQCQVDSQVTMMFWYRQQPGQSLTLIATANQGSEATYESGFVIDKFPISRPNLTFSTLTVSNMSPEDSSIYLCSAEGRRDTEAFFGQGTRLTVV.